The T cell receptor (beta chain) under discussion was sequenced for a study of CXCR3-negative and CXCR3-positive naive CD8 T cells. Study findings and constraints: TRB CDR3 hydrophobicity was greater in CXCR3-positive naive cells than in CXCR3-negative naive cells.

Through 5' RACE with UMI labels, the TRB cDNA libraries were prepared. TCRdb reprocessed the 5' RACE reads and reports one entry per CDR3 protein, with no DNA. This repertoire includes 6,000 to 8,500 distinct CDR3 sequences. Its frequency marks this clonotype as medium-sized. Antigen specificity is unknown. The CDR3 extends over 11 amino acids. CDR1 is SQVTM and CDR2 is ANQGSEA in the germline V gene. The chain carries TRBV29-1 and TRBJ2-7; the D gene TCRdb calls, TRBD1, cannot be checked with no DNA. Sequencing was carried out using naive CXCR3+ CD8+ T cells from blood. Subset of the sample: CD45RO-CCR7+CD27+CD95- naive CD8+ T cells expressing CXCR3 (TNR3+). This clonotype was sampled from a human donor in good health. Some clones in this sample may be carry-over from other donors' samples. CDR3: CSVGTANEQYF.